Below, 3 T cell receptor beta chains from the same sample are listed, as sequenced in a study of post-analysis software for immune sequencing data. Overall study findings and caveats: In patients, TRBV5-6, TRBV5-1 and TRBV20-1 belonged to five TRBV segments found more frequently than in controls.

cDNA libraries for TCR beta contained unique molecular identifiers. TCRdb re-analysed the PCR reads in MiXCR, keeping a single row per CDR3 protein. The repertoire holds around 200,000 distinct CDR3 sequences, around 29% seen once, with 3% to 3.5% in the top ten. No antigens are known for them. Source material: blood. The receptors come from a girl aged 2-17 years with multiple sclerosis.

This clonotype was seen more than once but under ten times. The chain employs TRBV5-1 and TRBJ1-2, with D possibly matching TRBD1 (5 bases). This CDR3 has 16 residues. Between the trimmed V and J ends, which lost 4 bases and 4 bases, there was a span of 20 bases. Looked up from germline, CDR1 is SGHRS and CDR2 is YFSETQ. The CDR3 loop reads CASSNGADQTTYGYTF. CDR3 bases: TGCGCCAGCAGCAACGGGGCTGATCAGACTACCTATGGCTACACCTTC. Full variable domain (outside the CDR3, taken from reference TRBV5-1 and TRBJ1-2): KAGVTQTPRYLIKTRGQQVTLSCSPISGHRSVSWYQQTPGQGLQFLFEYFSETQRNKGNFPGRFSGRQFSNSRSEMNVSTLELGDSALYLCASSNGADQTTYGYTFGSGTRLTVV.

The chain uses TRBV29-1 and TRBJ1-1; possibly TRBD1 for D (5 bases). This CDR3 is 15 amino acids long. The germline V and J ends were trimmed by 2 bases and 0 bases, with 13 bases remaining between them. Germline CDR1 reads SQVTM; CDR2 reads ANQGSEA. The CDR3 loop reads CSVERQDTLNTEAFF. The CDR3 bases are TGCAGCGTTGAACGGCAGGACACATTGAACACTGAAGCTTTCTTT. Full variable domain (missing parts from reference TRBV29-1 and TRBJ1-1): SAVISQKPSRDICQRGTSLTIQCQVDSQVTMMFWYRQQPGQSLTLIATANQGSEATYESGFVIDKFPISRPNLTFSTLTVSNMSPEDSSIYLCSVERQDTLNTEAFFGQGTRLTVV.

V usage is TRBV4-1 and J usage is TRBJ2-7, with D maybe TRBD2 (5 bases). V was cut by 0 bases and J by 2 bases, with 14 bases left in between. This CDR3 comprises 16 residues. The germline gives CDR1 MGHRA, CDR2 YSYEKL. The CDR3 bases are TGCGCCAGCAGCCAAGATAGGCAGCGGAGCACCTACGAGCAGTACTTC. Amino acids: CASSQDRQRSTYEQYF.